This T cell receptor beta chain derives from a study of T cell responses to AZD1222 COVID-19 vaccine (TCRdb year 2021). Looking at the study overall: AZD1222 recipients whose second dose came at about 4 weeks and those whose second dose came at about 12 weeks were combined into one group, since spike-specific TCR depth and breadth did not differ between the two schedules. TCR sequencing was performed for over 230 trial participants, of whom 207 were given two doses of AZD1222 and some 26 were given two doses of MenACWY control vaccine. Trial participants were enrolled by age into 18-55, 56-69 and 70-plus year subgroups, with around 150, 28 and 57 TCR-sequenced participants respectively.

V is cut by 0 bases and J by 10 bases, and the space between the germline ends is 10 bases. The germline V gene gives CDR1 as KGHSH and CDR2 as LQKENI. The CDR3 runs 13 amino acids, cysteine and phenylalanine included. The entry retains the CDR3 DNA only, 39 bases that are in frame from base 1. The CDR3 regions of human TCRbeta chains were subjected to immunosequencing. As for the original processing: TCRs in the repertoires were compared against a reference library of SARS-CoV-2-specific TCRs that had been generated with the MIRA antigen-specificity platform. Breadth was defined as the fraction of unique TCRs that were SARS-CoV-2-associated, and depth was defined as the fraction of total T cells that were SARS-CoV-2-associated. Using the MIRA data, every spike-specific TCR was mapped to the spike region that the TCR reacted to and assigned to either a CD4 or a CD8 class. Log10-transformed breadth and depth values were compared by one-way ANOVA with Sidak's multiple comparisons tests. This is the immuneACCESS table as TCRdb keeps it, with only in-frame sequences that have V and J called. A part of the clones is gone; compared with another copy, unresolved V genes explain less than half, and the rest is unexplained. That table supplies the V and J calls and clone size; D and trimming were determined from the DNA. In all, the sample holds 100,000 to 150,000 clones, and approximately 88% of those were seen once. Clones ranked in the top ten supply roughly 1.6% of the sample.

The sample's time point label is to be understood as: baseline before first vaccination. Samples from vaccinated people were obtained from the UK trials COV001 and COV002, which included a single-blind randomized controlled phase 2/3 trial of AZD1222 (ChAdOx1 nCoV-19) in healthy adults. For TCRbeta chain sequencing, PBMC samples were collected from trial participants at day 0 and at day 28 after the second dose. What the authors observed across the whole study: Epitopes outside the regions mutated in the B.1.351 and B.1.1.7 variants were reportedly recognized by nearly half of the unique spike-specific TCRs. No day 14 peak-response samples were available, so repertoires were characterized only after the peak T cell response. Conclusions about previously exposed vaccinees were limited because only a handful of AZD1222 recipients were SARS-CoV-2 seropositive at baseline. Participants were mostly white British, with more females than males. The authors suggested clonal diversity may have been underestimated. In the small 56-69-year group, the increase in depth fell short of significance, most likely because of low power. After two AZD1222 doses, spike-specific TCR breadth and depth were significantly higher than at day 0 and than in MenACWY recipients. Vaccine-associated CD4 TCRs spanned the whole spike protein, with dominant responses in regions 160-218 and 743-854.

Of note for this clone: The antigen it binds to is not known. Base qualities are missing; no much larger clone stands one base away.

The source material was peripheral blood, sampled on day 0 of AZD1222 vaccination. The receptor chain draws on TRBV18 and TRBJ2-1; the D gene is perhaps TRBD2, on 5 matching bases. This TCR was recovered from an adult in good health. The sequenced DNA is TGTGCCAGCTCACCACCCCTGAGGGAAGAGCAGTTCTTC. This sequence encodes CASSPPLREEQFF.